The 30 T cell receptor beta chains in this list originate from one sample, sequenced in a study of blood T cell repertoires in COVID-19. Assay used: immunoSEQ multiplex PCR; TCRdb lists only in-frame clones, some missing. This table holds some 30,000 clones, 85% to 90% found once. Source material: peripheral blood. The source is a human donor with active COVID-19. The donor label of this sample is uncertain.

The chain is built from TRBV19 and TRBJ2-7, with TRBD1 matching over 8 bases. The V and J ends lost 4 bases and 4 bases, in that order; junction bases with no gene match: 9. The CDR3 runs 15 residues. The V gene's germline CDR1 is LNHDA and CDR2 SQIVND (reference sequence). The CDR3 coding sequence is TGTGCCAGTAGTACCCGGACAGGGCTGCGTTACGAGCAGTACTTC. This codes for CASSTRTGLRYEQYF.

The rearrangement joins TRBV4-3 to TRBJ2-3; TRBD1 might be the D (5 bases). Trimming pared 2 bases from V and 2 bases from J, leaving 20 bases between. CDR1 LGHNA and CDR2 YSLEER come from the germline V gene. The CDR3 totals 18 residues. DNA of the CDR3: TGCGCCAGCAGCCAACAAAGTGCAGGGTTTGGGAACACAGATACGCAGTATTTT. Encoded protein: CASSQQSAGFGNTDTQYF.

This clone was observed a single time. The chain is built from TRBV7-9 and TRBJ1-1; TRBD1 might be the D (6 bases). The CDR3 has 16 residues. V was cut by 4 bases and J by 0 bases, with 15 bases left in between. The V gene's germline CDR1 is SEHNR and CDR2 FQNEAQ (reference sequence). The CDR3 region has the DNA TGTGCCAGCAGCTCCGGGGGGGGCAGCCTGAACACTGAAGCTTTCTTT. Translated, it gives CASSSGGGSLNTEAFF.

The CDR3 nucleotides are TGTGCCAGCAGTGAACCGGGCGGGCCCTACGAGCAGTACTTC. Translated, it gives CASSEPGGPYEQYF. The rearrangement joins TRBV2 to TRBJ2-7, with a possible D match to TRBD2 (5 bases). Germline-derived CDR1 and CDR2 are SNHLY and FYNNEI. The CDR3 runs to 14 residues. Trimming took off 2 bases at V and 2 bases at J, with 10 bases between the two ends.

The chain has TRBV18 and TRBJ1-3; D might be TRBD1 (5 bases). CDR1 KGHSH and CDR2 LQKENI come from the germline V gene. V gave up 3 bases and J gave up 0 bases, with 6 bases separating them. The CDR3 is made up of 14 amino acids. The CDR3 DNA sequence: TGTGCCAGCTCACCCGACAGCTCTGGAAACACCATATATTTT. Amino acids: CASSPDSSGNTIYF. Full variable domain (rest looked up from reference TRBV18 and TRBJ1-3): NAGVMQNPRHLVRRRGQEARLRCSPMKGHSHVYWYRQLPEEGLKFMVYLQKENIIDESGMPKERFSAEFPKEGPSILRIQQVVRGDSAAYFCASSPDSSGNTIYFGEGSWLTVV.

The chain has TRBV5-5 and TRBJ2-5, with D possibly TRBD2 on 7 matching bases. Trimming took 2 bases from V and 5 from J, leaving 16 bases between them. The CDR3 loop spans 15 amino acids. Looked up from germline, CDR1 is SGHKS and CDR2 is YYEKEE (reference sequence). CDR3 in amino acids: CASSFFGGPGETQYF. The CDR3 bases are TGTGCCAGCAGCTTTTTCGGGGGGCCTGGTGAGACCCAGTACTTC.

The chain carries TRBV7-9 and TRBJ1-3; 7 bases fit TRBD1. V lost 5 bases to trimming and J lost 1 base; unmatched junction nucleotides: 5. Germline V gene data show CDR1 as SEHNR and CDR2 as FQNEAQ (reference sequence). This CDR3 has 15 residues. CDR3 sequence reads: CASSVRQGSGNTIYF. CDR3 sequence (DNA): TGTGCCAGCAGCGTGAGACAGGGATCTGGAAACACCATATATTTT.

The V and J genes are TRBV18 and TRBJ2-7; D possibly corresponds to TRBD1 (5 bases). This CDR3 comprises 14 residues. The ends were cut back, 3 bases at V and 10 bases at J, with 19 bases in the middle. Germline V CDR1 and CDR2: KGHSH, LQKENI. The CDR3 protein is CASSPAGFSLGQYF. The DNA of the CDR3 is TGTGCCAGCTCACCGGCAGGGTTCAGCTTGGGACAGTACTTC.

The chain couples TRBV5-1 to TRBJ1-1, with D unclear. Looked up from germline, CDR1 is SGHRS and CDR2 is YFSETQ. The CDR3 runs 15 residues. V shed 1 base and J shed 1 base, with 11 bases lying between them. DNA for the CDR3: TGCGCCAGCAGCTTGCTTTTTAAGCCGAACACTGAAGCTTTCTTT. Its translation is CASSLLFKPNTEAFF.

The CDR3 region has the DNA TGTGCTAGTGGTTTTTATGAGGGGGTATACACCGGGGAGCTGTTTTTT. This translates into CASGFYEGVYTGELFF. This chain links TRBV12-5 with TRBJ2-2, with TRBD1 as a possible D gene (6 bases). From germline, CDR1 is LGHNT and CDR2 FRNRAP. V gave up 3 bases and J gave up 3 bases, with 14 bases separating them. The CDR3 extends over 16 amino acids. Based on the CDR3 plus reference TRBV12-5 and TRBJ2-2, the full variable domain is DARVTQTPRHKVTEMGQEVTMRCQPILGHNTVFWYRQTMMQGLELLAYFRNRAPLDDSGMPKDRFSAEMPDATLATLKIQPSEPRDSAVYFCASGFYEGVYTGELFFGEGSRLTVL.

In nucleotides, the CDR3 is TGTGCCAGCAGCCAACTCCCGGGACTAGCGCGCGAGCAGTTCTTC. Protein product: CASSQLPGLAREQFF. The chain joins TRBV3-1 (or the pseudogene TRBV3-2) to TRBJ2-1; 10 nucleotides match TRBD2. Germline V gene data show CDR1 as LGHDT and CDR2 as YNNKEL (reference sequence). The CDR3 runs to 15 residues. V dropped 2 bases and J dropped 10; count of bases not matched to a gene: 8.

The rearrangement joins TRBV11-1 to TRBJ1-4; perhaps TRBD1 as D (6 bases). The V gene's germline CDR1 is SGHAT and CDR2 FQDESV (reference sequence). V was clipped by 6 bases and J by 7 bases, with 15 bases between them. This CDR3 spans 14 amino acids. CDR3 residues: CASSLQGKGEKLFF. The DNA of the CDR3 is TGTGCCAGCAGTCTTCAGGGGAAGGGTGAAAAACTGTTTTTT.

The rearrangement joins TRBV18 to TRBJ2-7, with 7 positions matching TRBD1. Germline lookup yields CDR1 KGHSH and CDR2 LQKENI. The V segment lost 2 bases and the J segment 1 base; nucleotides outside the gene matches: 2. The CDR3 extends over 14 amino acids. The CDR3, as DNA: TGTGCCAGCTCACCAGAGACAGGGTCCTACGAGCAGTACTTC. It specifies CASSPETGSYEQYF.

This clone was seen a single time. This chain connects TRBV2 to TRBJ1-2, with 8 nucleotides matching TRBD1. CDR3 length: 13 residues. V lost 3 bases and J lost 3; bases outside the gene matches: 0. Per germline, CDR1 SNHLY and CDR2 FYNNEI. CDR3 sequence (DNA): TGTGCCAGCAGTGAGGACAGGGACTATGGCTACACCTTC. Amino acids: CASSEDRDYGYTF.

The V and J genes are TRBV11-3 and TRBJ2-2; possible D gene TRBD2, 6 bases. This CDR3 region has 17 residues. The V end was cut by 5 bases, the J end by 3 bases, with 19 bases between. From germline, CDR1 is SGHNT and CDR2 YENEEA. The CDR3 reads CASSTPWGEPYTGELFF. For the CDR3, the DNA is TGTGCCAGCAGCACCCCCTGGGGGGAGCCCTACACCGGGGAGCTGTTTTTT.

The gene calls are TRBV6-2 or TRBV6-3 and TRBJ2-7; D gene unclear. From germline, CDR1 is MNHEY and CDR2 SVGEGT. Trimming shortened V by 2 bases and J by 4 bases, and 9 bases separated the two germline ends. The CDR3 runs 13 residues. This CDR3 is CASSYPLWYEQYF. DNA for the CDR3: TGTGCCAGCAGTTACCCCCTATGGTACGAGCAGTACTTC.

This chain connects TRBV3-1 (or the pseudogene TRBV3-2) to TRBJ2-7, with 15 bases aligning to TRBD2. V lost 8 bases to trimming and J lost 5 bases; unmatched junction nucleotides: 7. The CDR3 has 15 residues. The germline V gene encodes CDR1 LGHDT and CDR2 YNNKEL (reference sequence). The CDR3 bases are TGTGCCAGCTCCCCTGGACTAGCGGGGGGGGACGAGCAGTACTTC. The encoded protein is CASSPGLAGGDEQYF.

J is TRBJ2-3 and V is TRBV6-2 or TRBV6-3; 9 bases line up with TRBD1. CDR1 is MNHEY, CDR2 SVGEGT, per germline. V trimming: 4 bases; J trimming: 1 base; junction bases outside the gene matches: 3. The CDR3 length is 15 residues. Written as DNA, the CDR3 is TGTGCCAGCAGTTCGACAGGGGGTGGCACAGATACGCAGTATTTT. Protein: CASSSTGGGTDTQYF.

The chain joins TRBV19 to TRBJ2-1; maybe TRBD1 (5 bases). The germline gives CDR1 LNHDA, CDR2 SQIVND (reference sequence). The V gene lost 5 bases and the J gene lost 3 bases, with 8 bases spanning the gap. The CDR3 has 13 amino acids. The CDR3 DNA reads TGTGCCAGTAGTGCAGGGAACTACAATGAGCAGTTCTTC. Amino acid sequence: CASSAGNYNEQFF.

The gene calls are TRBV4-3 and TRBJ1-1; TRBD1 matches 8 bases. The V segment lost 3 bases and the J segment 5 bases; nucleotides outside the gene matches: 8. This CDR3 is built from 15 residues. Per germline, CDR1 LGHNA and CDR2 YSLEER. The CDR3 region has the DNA TGCGCCAGCAGCCAGATTGGACAGGGACGGACTGAAGCTTTCTTT. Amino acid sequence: CASSQIGQGRTEAFF.

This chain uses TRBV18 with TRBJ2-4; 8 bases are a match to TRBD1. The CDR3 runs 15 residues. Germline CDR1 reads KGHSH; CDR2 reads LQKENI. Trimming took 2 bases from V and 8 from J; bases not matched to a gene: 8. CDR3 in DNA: TGTGCCAGCTCACCAGGAGGACAGGGATTGGACATTCAGTACTTC. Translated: CASSPGGQGLDIQYF. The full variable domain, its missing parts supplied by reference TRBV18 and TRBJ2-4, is NAGVMQNPRHLVRRRGQEARLRCSPMKGHSHVYWYRQLPEEGLKFMVYLQKENIIDESGMPKERFSAEFPKEGPSILRIQQVVRGDSAAYFCASSPGGQGLDIQYFGAGTRLSVL.

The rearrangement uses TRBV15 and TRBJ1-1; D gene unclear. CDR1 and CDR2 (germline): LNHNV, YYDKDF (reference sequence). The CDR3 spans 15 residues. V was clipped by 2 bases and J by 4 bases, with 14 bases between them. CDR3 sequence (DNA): TGTGCCACCAGCAGACCACTTGCCTCGGGCACTGAAGCTTTCTTT. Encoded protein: CATSRPLASGTEAFF.

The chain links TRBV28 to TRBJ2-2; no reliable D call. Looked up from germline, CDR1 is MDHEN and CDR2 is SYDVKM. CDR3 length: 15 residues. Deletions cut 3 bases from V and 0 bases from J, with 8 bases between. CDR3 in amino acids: CASSFHSSNTGELFF. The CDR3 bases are TGTGCCAGCAGTTTTCACAGCTCGAACACCGGGGAGCTGTTTTTT.

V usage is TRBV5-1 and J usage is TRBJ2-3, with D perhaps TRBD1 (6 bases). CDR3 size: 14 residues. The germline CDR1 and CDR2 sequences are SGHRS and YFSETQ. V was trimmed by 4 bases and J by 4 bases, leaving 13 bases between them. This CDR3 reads CASSEGVLADTQYF. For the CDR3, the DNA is TGCGCCAGCAGCGAGGGGGTACTGGCAGATACGCAGTATTTT.

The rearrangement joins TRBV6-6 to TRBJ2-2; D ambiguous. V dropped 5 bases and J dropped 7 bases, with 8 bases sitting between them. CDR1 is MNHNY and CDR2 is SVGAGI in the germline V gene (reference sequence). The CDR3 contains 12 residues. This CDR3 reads CASSPLVGELFF. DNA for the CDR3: TGTGCCAGCAGTCCGTTAGTCGGGGAGCTGTTTTTT.

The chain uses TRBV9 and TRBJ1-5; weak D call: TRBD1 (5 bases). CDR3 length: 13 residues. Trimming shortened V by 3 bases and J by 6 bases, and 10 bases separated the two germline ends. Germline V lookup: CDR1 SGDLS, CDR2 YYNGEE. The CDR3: CASSAGYGQPQHF. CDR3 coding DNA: TGTGCCAGCAGCGCAGGGTATGGTCAGCCCCAGCATTTT.

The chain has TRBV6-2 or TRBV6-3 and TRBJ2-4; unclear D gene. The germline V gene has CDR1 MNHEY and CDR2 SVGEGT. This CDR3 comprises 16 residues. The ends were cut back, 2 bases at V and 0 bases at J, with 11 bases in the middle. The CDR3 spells CASSYIIERAKNIQYF. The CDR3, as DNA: TGTGCCAGCAGTTACATAATAGAACGAGCCAAAAACATTCAGTACTTC.

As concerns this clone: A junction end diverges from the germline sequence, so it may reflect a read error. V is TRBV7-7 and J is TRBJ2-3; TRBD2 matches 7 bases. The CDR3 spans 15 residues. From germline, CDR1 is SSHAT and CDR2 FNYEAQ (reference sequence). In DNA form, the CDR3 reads TGTGCTAGCAGCTTAGGAGCGGGGACCACAGATACGCAGTATTTT. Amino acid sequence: CASSLGAGTTDTQYF.

The CDR3 protein is CASSLGTSGADTQYF. Here the CDR3 DNA reads TGCGCCAGCAGCCTGGGGACTAGCGGCGCAGATACGCAGTATTTT. This chain connects TRBV4-1 to TRBJ2-3; 11 bases line up with TRBD2. The CDR3 contains 15 residues. Unmatched junction bases numbered 4, after V lost 4 bases and J lost 4 bases. Germline CDR1 MGHRA, CDR2 YSYEKL.

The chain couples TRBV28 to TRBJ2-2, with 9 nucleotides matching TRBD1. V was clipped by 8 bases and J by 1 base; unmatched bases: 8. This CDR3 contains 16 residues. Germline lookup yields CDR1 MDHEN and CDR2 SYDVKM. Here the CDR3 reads CASGQGTGLNTGELFF. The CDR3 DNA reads TGTGCCAGCGGCCAAGGGACAGGGCTGAACACCGGGGAGCTGTTTTTT.